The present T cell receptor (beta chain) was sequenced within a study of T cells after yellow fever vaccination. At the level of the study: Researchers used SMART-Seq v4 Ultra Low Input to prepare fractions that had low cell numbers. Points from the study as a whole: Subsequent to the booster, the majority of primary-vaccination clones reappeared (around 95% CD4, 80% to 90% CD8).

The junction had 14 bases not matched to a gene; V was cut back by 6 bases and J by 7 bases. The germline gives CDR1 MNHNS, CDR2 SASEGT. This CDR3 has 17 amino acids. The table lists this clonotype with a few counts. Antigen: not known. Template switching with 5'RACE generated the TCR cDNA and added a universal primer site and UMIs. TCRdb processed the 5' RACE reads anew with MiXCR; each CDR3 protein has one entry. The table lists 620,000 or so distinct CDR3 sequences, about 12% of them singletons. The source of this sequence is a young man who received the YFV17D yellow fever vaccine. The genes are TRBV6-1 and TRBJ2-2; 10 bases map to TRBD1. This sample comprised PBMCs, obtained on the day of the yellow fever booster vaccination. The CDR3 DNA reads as TGTGCCAGCAGCCCACCCTCCGGGACAGGGGTTGGCGGGGAGCTGTTTTTT. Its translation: CASSPPSGTGVGGELFF.